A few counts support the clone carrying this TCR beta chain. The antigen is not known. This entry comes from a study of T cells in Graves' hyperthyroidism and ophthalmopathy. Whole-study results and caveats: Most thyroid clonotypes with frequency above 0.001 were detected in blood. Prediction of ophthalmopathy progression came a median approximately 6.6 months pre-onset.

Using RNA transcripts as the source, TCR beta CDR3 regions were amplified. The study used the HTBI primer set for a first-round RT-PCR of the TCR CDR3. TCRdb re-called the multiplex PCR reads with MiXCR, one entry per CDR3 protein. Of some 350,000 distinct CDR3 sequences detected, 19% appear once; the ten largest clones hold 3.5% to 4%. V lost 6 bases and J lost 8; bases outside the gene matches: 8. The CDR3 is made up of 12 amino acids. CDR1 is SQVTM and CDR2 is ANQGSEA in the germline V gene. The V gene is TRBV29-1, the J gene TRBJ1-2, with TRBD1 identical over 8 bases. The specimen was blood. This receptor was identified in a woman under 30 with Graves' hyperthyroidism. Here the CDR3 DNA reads TGCAGCGTGTCGGACAGGGCTACAGGCTACACCTTC. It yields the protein CSVSDRATGYTF.